This record concerns one T cell receptor (beta chain) sequence. What it binds is not known. CDR3 length equals 17 residues. V gave up 0 bases and J gave up 4 bases; unmatched junction bases: 9. CDR1 and CDR2 from the germline V gene are LGHNA and YSLEER. The data belong to a study of cytomegalovirus exposure and HLA in healthy donors. General observations from the study: Rare TCR sequences dominated, though some public TCRs recurred in many donors. A prior analysis recorded that most TCR beta V segments were productive about 87% or about 30% of the time. The investigators catalogued 150 to 200 TCR beta chains as cytomegalovirus-associated.

The PCR had 60 Vbeta and 13 Jbeta primers. Profiling relied on immunoSEQ multiplex PCR, and the TCRdb table lists in-frame clones only, not all of them. This sample has around 150,000 clones, with over 75% found just once. This TCR was recovered from a woman aged 45-65 years in good health and CMV-seropositive. The sample taken for sequencing was PBMCs. V and J are TRBV4-3 and TRBJ1-2; 9 bases agree with TRBD1. The CDR3 loop reads CASSQEATGGNTYGYTF. The CDR3 bases are TGCGCCAGCAGCCAAGAAGCGACAGGGGGTAACACCTATGGCTACACCTTC.